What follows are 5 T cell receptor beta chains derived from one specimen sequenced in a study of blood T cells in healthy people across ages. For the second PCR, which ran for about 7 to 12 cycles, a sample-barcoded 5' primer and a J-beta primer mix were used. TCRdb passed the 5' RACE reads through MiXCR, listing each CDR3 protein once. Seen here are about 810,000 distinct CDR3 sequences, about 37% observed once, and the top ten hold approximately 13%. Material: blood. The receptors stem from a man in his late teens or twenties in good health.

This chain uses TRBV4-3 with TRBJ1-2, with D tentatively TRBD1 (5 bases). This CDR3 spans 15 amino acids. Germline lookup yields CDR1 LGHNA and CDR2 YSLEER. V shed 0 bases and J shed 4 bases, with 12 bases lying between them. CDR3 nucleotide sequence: TGCGCCAGCAGCCAAGATGGGTGGGGGACCTATGGCTACACCTTC. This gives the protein CASSQDGWGTYGYTF.

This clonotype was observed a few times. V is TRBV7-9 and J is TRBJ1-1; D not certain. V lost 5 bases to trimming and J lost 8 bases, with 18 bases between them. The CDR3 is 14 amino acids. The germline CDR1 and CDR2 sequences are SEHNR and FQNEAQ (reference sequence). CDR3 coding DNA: TGTGCCAGCAGCCCCACCCTGGTAAATTACGAAGCTTTCTTT. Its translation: CASSPTLVNYEAFF.

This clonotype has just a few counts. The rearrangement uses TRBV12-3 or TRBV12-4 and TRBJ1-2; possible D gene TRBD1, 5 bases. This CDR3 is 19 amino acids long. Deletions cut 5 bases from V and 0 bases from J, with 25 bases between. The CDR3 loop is CASSPKAKDGGLANYGYTF. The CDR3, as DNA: TGTGCCAGCAGTCCGAAAGCAAAGGACGGGGGACTAGCTAACTATGGCTACACCTTC.

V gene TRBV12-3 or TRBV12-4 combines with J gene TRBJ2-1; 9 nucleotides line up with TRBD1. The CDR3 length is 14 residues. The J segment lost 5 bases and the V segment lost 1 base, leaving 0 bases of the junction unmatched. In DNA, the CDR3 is TGTGCCAGCAGTTTAGGGGACAGGGACAATGAGCAGTTCTTC. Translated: CASSLGDRDNEQFF.

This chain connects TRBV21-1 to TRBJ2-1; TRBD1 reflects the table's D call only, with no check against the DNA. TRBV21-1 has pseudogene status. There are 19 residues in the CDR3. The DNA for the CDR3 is TGTGCCAGCAGCAAAAGGGGGCTAAAGGAGGTCGCAAACTACAATGAGCAGTTCTTC. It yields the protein CASSKRGLKEVANYNEQFF.